What follows is one T cell receptor (beta chain) and its context. The antigen remains undetermined. Compared with germline, one end of the junction differs, possibly owing to a read error. The data stem from a study of OX40 agonist ivuxolimab in advanced cancers. Study results and limitations: CD8+ T cells (on average) carried more expanded clones than CD4+ T cells. The study found among the lowest clonal expansion in partial responders at 0.1-3.0 mg/kg. Clonal expansion was seen in CD4+ and CD8+ blood T cells by week 6 at 0.1 to 3.0 mg/kg.

Blood sampling took place at baseline, cycle 4 day 1, and cycle 7 day 1. Sequencing was performed with immunoSEQ multiplex PCR; in TCRdb, only in-frame clones are kept and a portion is missing. The sample lists 15,000 to 20,000 clones, 90% occurring once. The length of the CDR3 is 15 residues. CDR1 and CDR2 (germline): SQVTM, ANQGSEA. This clonotype was sampled from an adult with an advanced solid tumor such as melanoma, head and neck, liver or kidney cancer. The sample consisted of CD4+ or CD8+ T cells sorted from blood, taken in a trial of the OX40 agonist ivuxolimab. This chain connects TRBV29-1 to TRBJ2-1; either TRBD1 or TRBD2 may supply D (6 bases each). The CDR3 is CSAEGGPRTYNEQFF. Written as DNA, the CDR3 is TGCAGCGCTGAAGGGGGGCCCAGGACCTACAATGAGCAGTTCTTC.